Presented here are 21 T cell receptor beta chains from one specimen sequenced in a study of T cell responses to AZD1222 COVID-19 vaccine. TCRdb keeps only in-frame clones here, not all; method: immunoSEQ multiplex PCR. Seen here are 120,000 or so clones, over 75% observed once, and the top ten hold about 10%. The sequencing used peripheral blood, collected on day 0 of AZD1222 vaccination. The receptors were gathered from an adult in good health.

DNA for the CDR3: TGTGCCAGCAGCCTGGGGGCTGGCACTGAAGCTTTCTTT. Its translation: CASSLGAGTEAFF. V and J are TRBV12-3 or TRBV12-4 and TRBJ1-1; possible D gene TRBD1, 6 bases. V was trimmed by 6 bases and J by 4 bases, leaving 12 bases between them. The CDR3 has 13 residues.

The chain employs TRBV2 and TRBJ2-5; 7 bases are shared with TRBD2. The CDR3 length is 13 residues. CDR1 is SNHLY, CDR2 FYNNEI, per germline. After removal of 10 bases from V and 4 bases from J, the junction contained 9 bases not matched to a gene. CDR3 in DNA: TGTGCCATCGTGGGGGGGTCTGGAGAGACCCAGTACTTC. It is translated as CAIVGGSGETQYF.

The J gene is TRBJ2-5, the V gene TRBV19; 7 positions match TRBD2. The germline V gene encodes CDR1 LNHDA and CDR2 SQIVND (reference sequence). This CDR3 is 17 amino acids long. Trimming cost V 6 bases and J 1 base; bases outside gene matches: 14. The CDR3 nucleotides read TGTGCCAGTAGCAGCGGGGCCCCATGGCGGTTCCAAGAGACCCAGTACTTC. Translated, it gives CASSSGAPWRFQETQYF.

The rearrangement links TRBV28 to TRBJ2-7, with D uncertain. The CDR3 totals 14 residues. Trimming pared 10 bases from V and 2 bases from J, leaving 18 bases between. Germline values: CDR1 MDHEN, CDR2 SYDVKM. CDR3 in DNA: TGTGCCACTTTACATTCCCAGAAGACCTACGAGCAGTACTTC. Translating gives CATLHSQKTYEQYF.

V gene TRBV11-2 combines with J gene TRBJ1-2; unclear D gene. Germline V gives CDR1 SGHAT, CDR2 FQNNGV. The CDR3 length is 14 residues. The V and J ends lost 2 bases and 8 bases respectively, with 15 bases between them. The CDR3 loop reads CASSLSGETLGYTF. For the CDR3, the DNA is TGTGCCAGCAGCTTAAGTGGAGAGACGTTGGGCTACACCTTC.

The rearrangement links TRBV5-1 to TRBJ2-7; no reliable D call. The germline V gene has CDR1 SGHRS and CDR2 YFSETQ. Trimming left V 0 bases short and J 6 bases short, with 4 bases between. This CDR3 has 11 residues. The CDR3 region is CASSLDVEQYF. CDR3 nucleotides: TGCGCCAGCAGCTTGGACGTCGAGCAGTACTTC.

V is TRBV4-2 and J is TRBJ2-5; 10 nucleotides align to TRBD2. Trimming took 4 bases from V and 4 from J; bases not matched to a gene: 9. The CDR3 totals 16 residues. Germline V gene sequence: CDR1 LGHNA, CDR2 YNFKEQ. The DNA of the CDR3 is TGTGCCAGCAGCCGAAAGCGGGGGGGCATTGGAGAGACCCAGTACTTC. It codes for CASSRKRGGIGETQYF.

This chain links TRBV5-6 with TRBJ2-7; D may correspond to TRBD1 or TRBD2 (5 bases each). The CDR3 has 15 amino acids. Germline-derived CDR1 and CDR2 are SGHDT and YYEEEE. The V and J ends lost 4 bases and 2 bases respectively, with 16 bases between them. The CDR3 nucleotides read TGTGCCAGCAGCCACAGGCTACGGAGGACCTACGAGCAGTACTTC. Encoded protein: CASSHRLRRTYEQYF.

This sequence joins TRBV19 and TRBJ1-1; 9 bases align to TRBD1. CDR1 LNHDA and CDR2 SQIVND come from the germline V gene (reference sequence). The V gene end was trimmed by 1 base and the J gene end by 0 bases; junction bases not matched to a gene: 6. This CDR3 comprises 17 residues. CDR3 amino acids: CASSIALGQGMNTEAFF. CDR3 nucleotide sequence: TGTGCCAGTAGTATAGCACTGGGACAGGGAATGAACACTGAAGCTTTCTTT. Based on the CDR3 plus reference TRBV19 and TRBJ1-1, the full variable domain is DGGITQSPKYLFRKEGQNVTLSCEQNLNHDAMYWYRQDPGQGLRLIYYSQIVNDFQKGDIAEGYSVSREKKESFPLTVTSAQKNPTAFYLCASSIALGQGMNTEAFFGQGTRLTVV.

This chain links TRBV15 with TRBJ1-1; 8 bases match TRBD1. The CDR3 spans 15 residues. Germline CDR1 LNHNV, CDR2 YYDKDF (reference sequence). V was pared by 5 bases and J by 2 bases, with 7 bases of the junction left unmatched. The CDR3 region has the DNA TGTGCCACCAGCGCCCGGACAGGGTTCAACACTGAAGCTTTCTTT. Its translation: CATSARTGFNTEAFF.

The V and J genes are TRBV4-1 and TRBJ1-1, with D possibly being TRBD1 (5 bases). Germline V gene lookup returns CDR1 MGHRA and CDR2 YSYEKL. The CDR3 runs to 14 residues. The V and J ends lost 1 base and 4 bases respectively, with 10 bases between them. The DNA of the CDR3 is TGCGCCAGCAGCCAAGCGGGGGAGATCACTGAAGCTTTCTTT. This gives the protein CASSQAGEITEAFF.

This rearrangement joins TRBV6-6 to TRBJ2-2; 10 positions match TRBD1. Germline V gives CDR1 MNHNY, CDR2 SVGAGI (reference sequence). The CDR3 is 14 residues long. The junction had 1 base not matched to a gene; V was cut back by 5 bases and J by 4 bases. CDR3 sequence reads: CASSRTGGTGELFF. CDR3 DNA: TGTGCCAGCAGTCGGACAGGGGGCACCGGGGAGCTGTTTTTT.

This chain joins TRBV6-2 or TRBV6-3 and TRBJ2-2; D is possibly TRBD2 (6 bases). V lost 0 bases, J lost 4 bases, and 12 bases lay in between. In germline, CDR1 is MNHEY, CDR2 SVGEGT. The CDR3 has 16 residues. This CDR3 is CASSYSGRDFTGELFF. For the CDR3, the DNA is TGTGCCAGCAGTTACTCGGGGCGGGACTTCACCGGGGAGCTGTTTTTT.

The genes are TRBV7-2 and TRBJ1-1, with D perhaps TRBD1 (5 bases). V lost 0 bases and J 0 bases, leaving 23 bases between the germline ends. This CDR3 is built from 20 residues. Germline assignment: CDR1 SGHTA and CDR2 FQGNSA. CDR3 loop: CASSLAPGGHYGGVNTEAFF. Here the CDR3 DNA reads TGTGCCAGCAGCTTAGCTCCGGGTGGTCATTATGGGGGAGTGAACACTGAAGCTTTCTTT.

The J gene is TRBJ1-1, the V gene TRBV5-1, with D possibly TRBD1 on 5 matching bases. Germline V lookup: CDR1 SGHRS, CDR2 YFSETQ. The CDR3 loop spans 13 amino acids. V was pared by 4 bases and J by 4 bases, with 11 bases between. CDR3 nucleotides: TGCGCCAGCAGCCTGGGGGGGAGCACTGAAGCTTTCTTT. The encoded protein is CASSLGGSTEAFF.

The CDR3 nucleotides read TGTGCCAGCAGCTTGAACCAGGGGTACTCCTACGAGCAGTACTTC. Protein: CASSLNQGYSYEQYF. This chain connects TRBV5-6 to TRBJ2-7; TRBD1 might be the D (6 bases). Germline V gene data show CDR1 as SGHDT and CDR2 as YYEEEE. V lost 1 base and J 0 bases, leaving 11 bases between the germline ends. This CDR3 comprises 15 residues. The whole variable domain, remainder taken from reference TRBV5-6 and TRBJ2-7, is DAGVTQSPTHLIKTRGQQVTLRCSPKSGHDTVSWYQQALGQGPQFIFQYYEEEERQRGNFPDRFSGHQFPNYSSELNVNALLLGDSALYLCASSLNQGYSYEQYFGPGTRLTVT.

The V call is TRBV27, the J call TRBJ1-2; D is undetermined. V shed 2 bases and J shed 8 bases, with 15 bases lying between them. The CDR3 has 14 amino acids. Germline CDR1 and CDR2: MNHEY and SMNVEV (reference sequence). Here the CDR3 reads CASSLNARLLGYTF. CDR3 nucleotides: TGTGCCAGCAGTTTAAACGCCAGGCTCCTCGGCTACACCTTC.

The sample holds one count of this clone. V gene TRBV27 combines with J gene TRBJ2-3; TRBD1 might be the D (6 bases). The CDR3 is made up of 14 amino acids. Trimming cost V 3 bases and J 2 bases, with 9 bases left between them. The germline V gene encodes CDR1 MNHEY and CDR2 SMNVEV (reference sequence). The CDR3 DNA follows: TGTGCCAGCAGTTTTCACAGGGTCACAGATACGCAGTATTTT. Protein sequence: CASSFHRVTDTQYF.

CDR3 nucleotides: TGTGCCAGTAGTCGTCGACAGGGGGAAAATTGGTCGGACCAGTACTTC. Protein product: CASSRRQGENWSDQYF. This chain joins TRBV19 and TRBJ2-5, with 9 bases identical to TRBD1. Germline-derived CDR1 and CDR2 are LNHDA and SQIVND (reference sequence). The CDR3 totals 16 residues. With V trimmed by 5 bases and J by 10 bases, 17 bases remained unmatched.

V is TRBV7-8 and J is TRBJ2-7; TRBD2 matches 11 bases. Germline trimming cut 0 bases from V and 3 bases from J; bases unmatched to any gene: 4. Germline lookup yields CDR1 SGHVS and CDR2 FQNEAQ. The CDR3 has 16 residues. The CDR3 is CASSLALAGGHYEQYF. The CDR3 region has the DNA TGTGCCAGCAGCTTAGCCCTAGCGGGAGGCCACTACGAGCAGTACTTC.

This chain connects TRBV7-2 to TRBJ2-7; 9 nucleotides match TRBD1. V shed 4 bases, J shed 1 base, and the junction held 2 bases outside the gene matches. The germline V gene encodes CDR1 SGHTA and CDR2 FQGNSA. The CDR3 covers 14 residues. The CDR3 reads CASSSQGASYEQYF. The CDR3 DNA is TGTGCCAGCAGCTCACAGGGGGCGTCCTACGAGCAGTACTTC.